This TCR beta chain was sequenced in a study of T cell changes during pregnancy in multiple sclerosis. The germline V gene encodes CDR1 SNHLY and CDR2 FYNNEI. Trimming left V 5 bases short and J 5 bases short, with 8 bases between. The CDR3 covers 12 residues. Data came from immunoSEQ multiplex PCR; TCRdb stores just in-frame clones and leaves some out. The sample holds tens of thousands of clones, around 90% seen once. This sequence was found in a female donor with multiple sclerosis, enrolled in a pregnancy study. J is TRBJ2-3 and V is TRBV2; D is unresolved. The starting material was CD4+ T cells from peripheral blood mononuclear cells, obtained before pregnancy. The CDR3 region is CASSYFGDTQYF. The CDR3 DNA follows: TGTGCCAGCAGTTATTTCGGAGATACGCAGTATTTT.